A single sample gave rise to the 18 T cell receptor beta chains below, sequenced in a study of fetal regulatory T cell absence and autoimmunity. Repertoires were generated with immunoSEQ multiplex PCR, while TCRdb's copy carries only in-frame clones and drops some. Altogether 85,000 to 100,000 clones are present, less than 80% being singletons, with the ten largest covering roughly 2%. Sequencing used pancreas tissue. These receptors were collected from a male donor with IPEX syndrome.

V gene TRBV7-6 combines with J gene TRBJ2-1, with a possible D match to TRBD2 (6 bases). The CDR3 contains 16 residues. The germline gives CDR1 SGHVS, CDR2 FNYEAQ. Between the trimmed V and J ends, which lost 4 bases and 8 bases, there was a span of 21 bases. The DNA of the CDR3 is TGTGCCAGCAGCTGGGCGGAGGGGCCTTCTGTCCATGAGCAGTTCTTC. This sequence encodes CASSWAEGPSVHEQFF.

This clone was found once. Distinct nucleotide sequences in the sample also encode this CDR3. The chain couples TRBV6-5 to TRBJ1-1; 7 positions agree with TRBD1. Germline CDR1 is MNHEY and CDR2 is SVGAGI. The CDR3 contains 13 residues. V shed 6 bases, J shed 1 base, and the junction held 2 bases outside the gene matches. CDR3 amino acids: CASSWTGNTEAFF. Here the CDR3 DNA reads TGTGCCAGCAGCTGGACAGGGAACACTGAAGCTTTCTTT.

The chain is built from TRBV5-4 and TRBJ1-6; D might be TRBD1 (5 bases). Germline V gene sequence: CDR1 SGHNT, CDR2 YYREEE (reference sequence). Trimming left V 4 bases short and J 6 bases short, with 14 bases between. The CDR3 extends over 15 amino acids. CDR3 sequence reads: CASSTDIGGNSPLHF. The DNA of the CDR3 is TGTGCCAGCAGCACGGACATTGGAGGTAATTCACCCCTCCACTTT.

The chain carries TRBV4-3 and TRBJ1-2, with D perhaps TRBD1 (6 bases). The V end was cut by 5 bases, the J end by 4 bases, with 20 bases between. This CDR3 comprises 16 residues. Germline V gene lookup returns CDR1 LGHNA and CDR2 YSLEER. The CDR3 reads CASSEGWTVSGYGYTF. CDR3 DNA sequence: TGCGCCAGCAGCGAAGGGTGGACAGTCAGCGGCTATGGCTACACCTTC.

The V gene is TRBV6-6, the J gene TRBJ2-7; unclear D gene. There are 13 residues in the CDR3. Trimming took off 6 bases at V and 2 bases at J, with 11 bases between the two ends. Germline CDR1 and CDR2: MNHNY and SVGAGI (reference sequence). CDR3 sequence (DNA): TGTGCCAGCAGGGAAGGGCAGGCCTACGAGCAGTACTTC. This sequence encodes CASREGQAYEQYF.

The chain combines TRBV5-4 with TRBJ1-1, with D hard to call. Germline CDR1 is SGHNT and CDR2 is YYREEE (reference sequence). With 0 bases removed from V and 3 bases from J, the gap between germline ends came to 9 bases. The CDR3 runs 14 residues. CDR3 residues: CASSLGQSDTEAFF. DNA of the CDR3: TGTGCCAGCAGCTTGGGCCAGAGCGACACTGAAGCTTTCTTT.

The chain employs TRBV19 and TRBJ2-3; 10 bases map to TRBD1. J gave up 2 bases and V 3 bases, and 2 bases lay outside the gene matches. Per the germline V gene, CDR1 is LNHDA and CDR2 is SQIVND (reference sequence). CDR3 length equals 15 residues. In DNA form, the CDR3 reads TGTGCCAGTAGTATGGGGACAGGGGACACAGATACGCAGTATTTT. Translation gives CASSMGTGDTDTQYF.

This clone was seen a single time. The rearrangement joins TRBV6-5 to TRBJ1-1; D might be TRBD1 (5 bases). CDR1 is MNHEY and CDR2 is SVGAGI in the germline V gene. The CDR3 spans 14 residues. V lost 5 bases and J 2 bases, leaving 12 bases between the germline ends. DNA of the CDR3: TGTGCCAGCAGTGTCGGGAGGGGCAACACTGAAGCTTTCTTT. Amino acids: CASSVGRGNTEAFF.

The rearrangement joins TRBV2 to TRBJ2-1, with 12 bases matching TRBD2. The trim removed 6 bases at V and 8 bases at J, leaving 11 bases unmatched. The CDR3 loop spans 16 amino acids. Germline V CDR1 and CDR2: SNHLY, FYNNEI. CDR3 amino acids: CASRGPTSGRWYEQFF. The CDR3 nucleotides are TGTGCCAGCAGGGGCCCGACTAGCGGGAGATGGTATGAGCAGTTCTTC.

This chain joins TRBV5-1 and TRBJ2-7; 8 nucleotides align to TRBD1. Germline loops: CDR1 SGHRS, CDR2 YFSETQ. The CDR3 is 16 residues long. Germline trimming cut 0 bases from V and 4 bases from J; bases unmatched to any gene: 9. The CDR3 sequence: CASSLESRGRGYEQYF. In DNA, the CDR3 is TGCGCCAGCAGCTTGGAATCCAGGGGGCGCGGGTACGAGCAGTACTTC.

The chain is built from TRBV4-1 and TRBJ2-7; no definite D call. The CDR3 runs to 14 residues. V shed 6 bases and J shed 2 bases, with 14 bases lying between them. From germline, CDR1 is MGHRA and CDR2 YSYEKL. The CDR3 region is CASSSSTAAYEQYF. CDR3 bases: TGCGCCAGCAGTTCCAGTACAGCCGCCTACGAGCAGTACTTC.

The rearrangement links TRBV27 to TRBJ2-7; D is perhaps TRBD2 (6 bases). Deletions cut 5 bases from V and 3 bases from J, with 17 bases between. The CDR3 runs 15 residues. Germline lookup yields CDR1 MNHEY and CDR2 SMNVEV (reference sequence). CDR3 region: CASSQTGEVIYEQYF. CDR3 DNA: TGTGCCAGCAGTCAGACGGGAGAAGTGATCTACGAGCAGTACTTC.

The chain recombines TRBV15 with TRBJ2-3, with 9 bases that match TRBD1. Germline CDR1 and CDR2: LNHNV and YYDKDF (reference sequence). Trimming removed 4 bases from V and 0 bases from J; junction bases left unmatched: 5. CDR3 length equals 16 residues. CDR3 nucleotides: TGTGCCACCAGCACCTGGGACAGGGAAAGCACAGATACGCAGTATTTT. This sequence encodes CATSTWDRESTDTQYF.

V usage is TRBV5-1 and J usage is TRBJ1-4; 10 positions agree with TRBD1. CDR3 length: 18 residues. Unmatched junction bases numbered 12, after V lost 0 bases and J lost 7 bases. Per germline, CDR1 SGHRS and CDR2 YFSETQ. Written as DNA, the CDR3 is TGCGCCAGCAGCTTGGCCGGACAGGGGGTCGGTCGTAGTGAAAAACTGTTTTTT. Translating it yields CASSLAGQGVGRSEKLFF.

V gene TRBV9 combines with J gene TRBJ2-3; D not certain. Germline CDR1 SGDLS, CDR2 YYNGEE. The CDR3 covers 12 residues. V was cut by 0 bases and J by 8 bases, with 7 bases left in between. CDR3 protein: CASSVEPGTQYF. For the CDR3, the DNA is TGTGCCAGCAGCGTAGAACCGGGTACGCAGTATTTT.

This clone was seen a handful of times. This chain uses TRBV2 with TRBJ2-7; no clear D gene. The CDR3 length is 11 residues. Germline values: CDR1 SNHLY, CDR2 FYNNEI. V was trimmed by 6 bases and J by 1 base, leaving 4 bases between them. DNA for the CDR3: TGTGCCAGCAGAAATTCCTACGAGCAGTACTTC. Its protein product is CASRNSYEQYF.

This clone was observed a single time. V and J are TRBV7-9 and TRBJ2-1; D may be TRBD2 (7 bases). The germline V gene has CDR1 SEHNR and CDR2 FQNEAQ (reference sequence). There are 14 residues in the CDR3. Deletions cut 2 bases from V and 8 bases from J, with 13 bases between. The CDR3 DNA follows: TGTGCCAGCAGCTTAACGGGGGGCTGGGATGAGCAGTTCTTC. Protein product: CASSLTGGWDEQFF.

This clone was recorded only once. The rearrangement uses TRBV5-6 and TRBJ2-1; D is uncertain. This CDR3 region has 14 residues. V was clipped by 3 bases and J by 3 bases, with 10 bases between them. Per the germline V gene, CDR1 is SGHDT and CDR2 is YYEEEE. CDR3: CASSYNLDYNEQFF. In DNA form, the CDR3 reads TGTGCCAGCAGCTACAACCTGGACTACAATGAGCAGTTCTTC.